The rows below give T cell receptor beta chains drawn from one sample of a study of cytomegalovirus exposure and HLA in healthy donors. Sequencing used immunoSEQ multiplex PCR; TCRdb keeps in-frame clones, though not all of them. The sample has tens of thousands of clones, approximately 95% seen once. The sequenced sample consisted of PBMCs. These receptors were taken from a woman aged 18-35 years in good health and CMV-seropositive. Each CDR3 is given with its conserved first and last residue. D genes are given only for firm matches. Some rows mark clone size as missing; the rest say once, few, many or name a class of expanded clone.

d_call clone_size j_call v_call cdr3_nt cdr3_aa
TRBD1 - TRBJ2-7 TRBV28 TGTGCCAGCCCAAACAGGGGACGTACCTACGAGCAGTACTTC CASPNRGRTYEQYF
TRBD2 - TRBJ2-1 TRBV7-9 TGTGCCAGCAGCACACGGAGGGGCGGGAGTGTAGATGAGCAGTTCTTC CASSTRRGGSVDEQFF
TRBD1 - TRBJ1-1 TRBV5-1 TGCGCCAGCAGCTCCGATCCGACAGGGGGAGACACTGAAGCTTTCTTT CASSSDPTGGDTEAFF
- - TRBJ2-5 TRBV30 TGTGCCTGGTCGTCCTCAGGGGGGGAGACCCAGTACTTC CAWSSSGGETQYF
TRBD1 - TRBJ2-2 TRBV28 TGTGCCAGCAGTTCGGACAGGGGAGGCTATATGGCCGGGGAGCTGTTTTTT CASSSDRGGYMAGELFF
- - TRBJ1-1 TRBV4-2 TGTGCCAGCAGCCAAGAAGGAGGGTACACTGAAGCTTTCTTT CASSQEGGYTEAFF
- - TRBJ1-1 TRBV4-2 TGTGCCAGCAGCCAAGACGGGGTCGGGAACACTGAAGCTTTCTTT CASSQDGVGNTEAFF
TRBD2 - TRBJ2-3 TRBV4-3 TGCGCCAGCAGCCAACGACTAGCGGGGGGCACAGATACGCAGTATTTT CASSQRLAGGTDTQYF
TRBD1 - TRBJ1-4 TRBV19 TGTGCCAGTAGGCTAACAGGGGGCAAGGAAAAACTGTTTTTT CASRLTGGKEKLFF
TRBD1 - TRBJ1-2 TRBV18 TGTGCCAGCTCACCAACTCAGGGGGCGGACTATGGCTACACCTTC CASSPTQGADYGYTF
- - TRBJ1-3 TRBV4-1 TGCGCCAGCAGCCACCCACCTTTGACGGAGAACACCATATATTTT CASSHPPLTENTIYF
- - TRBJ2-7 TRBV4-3 TGCGCCAGCAGCCAAGATCGGGGGAGGACCTACGAGCAGTACTTC CASSQDRGRTYEQYF
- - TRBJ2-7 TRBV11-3 TGTGCCAGCAGCCCGAACAGGGATGCTCTCGAGCAGTACTTC CASSPNRDALEQYF
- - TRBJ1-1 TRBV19 TGTGCCAGTAGTGTATACAGGGACGTGAACACTGAAGCTTTCTTT CASSVYRDVNTEAFF
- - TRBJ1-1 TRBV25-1 TGTGCCAGCAGTGCCGGAGACGCCCGGAGGAACACTGAAGCTTTCTTT CASSAGDARRNTEAFF
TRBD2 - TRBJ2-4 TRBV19 TGTGCCAGTAGTATAATCGGGACTAGCCGAGCCAAAAACATTCAGTACTTC CASSIIGTSRAKNIQYF
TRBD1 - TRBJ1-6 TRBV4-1 TGCGCCAGCAGCCAAGTGACAGGGAGGAATAATATTTGGAATTCACCCCTCCACTTT CASSQVTGRNNIWNSPLHF
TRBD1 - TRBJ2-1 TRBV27 TGTGCCAGCAGTCCCGACAGGGGTAATGAGCAGTTCTTC CASSPDRGNEQFF
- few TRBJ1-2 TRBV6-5 TGTGCCAGCAGTTACTCGGGCAGGGAAGGCTACACCTTC CASSYSGREGYTF
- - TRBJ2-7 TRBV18 TGTGCCAGCCAGGGGTCTTCCTACGAGCAGTACTTC CASQGSSYEQYF
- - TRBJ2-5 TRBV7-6 TGTGCCAGCAGCCTGCTTTGGGGGCGCACCCAAGAGACCCAGTACTTC CASSLLWGRTQETQYF
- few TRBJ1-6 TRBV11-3 TGTGCCAGCAGCATCCTCGGACAGTCTCGCTCCTATAATTCACCCCTCCACTTT CASSILGQSRSYNSPLHF
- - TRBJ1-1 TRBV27 TGTGCCAGCAGCTCGGGAGGAGTTCAACGAGCTTTCTTT CASSSGGVQRAFF
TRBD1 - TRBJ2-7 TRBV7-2 TGTGCCAGCACCCCTGGTGGTTGGCAAGGACAGGGGGCTAGGTACGAGCAGTACTTC CASTPGGWQGQGARYEQYF
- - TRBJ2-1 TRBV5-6 TGTGCCAGCAGCTCAATAACTGGGGCAAATGAGCAGTTCTTC CASSSITGANEQFF
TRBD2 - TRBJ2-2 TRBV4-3 TGCGCCAGCAGCCGGGAGCTAGCGGAGACCGGGGAGCTGTTTTTT CASSRELAETGELFF
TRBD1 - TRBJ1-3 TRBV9 TGTGCCAGCAGCGTACGACAGGGATTCTCTGGAAACACCATATATTTT CASSVRQGFSGNTIYF
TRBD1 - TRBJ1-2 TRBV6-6 TGTGCCAGCAGTTACGGGGACAGTTATGGCTACACCTTC CASSYGDSYGYTF
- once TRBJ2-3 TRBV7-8 TGTGCCAGCAGCTTAGCGCCTGTCGGGGCGGGGACAGATACGCAGTATTTT CASSLAPVGAGTDTQYF
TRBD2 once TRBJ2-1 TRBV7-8 TGTGCCAGCAGCTGGGGGACTAGCGGGATGTACAATGAGCAGTTCTTC CASSWGTSGMYNEQFF
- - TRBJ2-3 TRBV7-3 TGTGCCAGCAGCCCCCGGTTTTCTAGCACAGATACGCAGTATTTT CASSPRFSSTDTQYF
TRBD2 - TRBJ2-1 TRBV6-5 TGTGCCAGCAGTTACGCGACTAGCGAAAATGAGCAGTTCTTC CASSYATSENEQFF
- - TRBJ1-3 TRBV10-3 TGTGCCATCAGAGCAGAGGGCTTTACTGGAAACACCATATATTTT CAIRAEGFTGNTIYF
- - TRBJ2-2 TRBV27 TGTGCCAGCAGTTTTAAGGGCCCAGGGGTTGGGACCGGGGAGCTGTTTTTT CASSFKGPGVGTGELFF
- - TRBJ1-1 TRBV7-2 TGTGCCAGCAGCAGTCGAAGCGGGTACACTGAAGCTTTCTTT CASSSRSGYTEAFF
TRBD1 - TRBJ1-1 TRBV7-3 TGTGCCAGCAGTAGAACCGGGACAGTGAACACTGAAGCTTTCTTT CASSRTGTVNTEAFF
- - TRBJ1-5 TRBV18 TGTGCCAGCTCAACTTACAGGGACCAGCCCCAGCATTTT CASSTYRDQPQHF
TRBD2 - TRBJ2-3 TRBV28 TGTGCCAGCAAGAGCGGGGGCGATACGCAGTATTTT CASKSGGDTQYF
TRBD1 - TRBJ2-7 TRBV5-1 TGCGCCAGCAGCCAGGGGACAGGGGGTTCCTACGAGCAGTACTTC CASSQGTGGSYEQYF
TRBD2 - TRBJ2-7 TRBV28 TGTGCCAGCAGCAGCGGGGGTTTCTACGAGCAGTACTTC CASSSGGFYEQYF
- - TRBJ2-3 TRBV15 TGTGCCACCAGCAGAGCACTCGGTGCAGATACGCAGTATTTT CATSRALGADTQYF
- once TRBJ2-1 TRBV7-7 TGTGCCAGCAGCCCGGGACTTCCCTTTAACAATGAGCAGTTCTTC CASSPGLPFNNEQFF
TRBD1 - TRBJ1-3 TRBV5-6 TGTGCCAGCAGCTTAGAACAGGGGAACACCATATATTTT CASSLEQGNTIYF
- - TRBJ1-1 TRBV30 TGTGCCTGGAGTCCAGGTCTACTAGGTACTGAAGCTTTCTTT CAWSPGLLGTEAFF
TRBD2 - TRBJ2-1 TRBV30 TGTGCCTGGAGTGGGCTAGCGGGAGGGGGTGAGCAGTTCTTC CAWSGLAGGGEQFF
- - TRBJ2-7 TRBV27 TGTGCCAGCAGTTTAGACCCGGGGTACTACGAGCAGTACTTC CASSLDPGYYEQYF
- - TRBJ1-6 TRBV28 TGTGCCAGCAGTGTCCCCAAGGGGCGTAGTTCACCCCTCCACTTT CASSVPKGRSSPLHF
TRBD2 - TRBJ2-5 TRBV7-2 TGTGCCAGCAGCTTTCGCACTAGCGGGCAAGAGACCCAGTACTTC CASSFRTSGQETQYF
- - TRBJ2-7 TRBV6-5 TGTGCCAGCAGTTACTCGAGTGGACAGCGGACCTACGAGCAGTACTTC CASSYSSGQRTYEQYF
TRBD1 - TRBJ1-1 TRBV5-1 TGCGCCAGCAGCGTGTGGGCCGGGACAGGGAGGGGGAACACTGAAGCTTTCTTT CASSVWAGTGRGNTEAFF
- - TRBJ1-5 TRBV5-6 TGTGCCAGCAGCTTGGGGGCAGACTACGGGTCCCAGCATTTT CASSLGADYGSQHF
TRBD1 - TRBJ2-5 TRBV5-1 TGCGCCAGCAGCTTGGGGCCTACAGGGGCATCAGAGACCCAGTACTTC CASSLGPTGASETQYF
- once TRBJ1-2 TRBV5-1 TGCGCCAGCGGTATACAGGGTAATGAAAATGGCTACACCTTC CASGIQGNENGYTF
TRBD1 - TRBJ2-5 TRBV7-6 TGTGCCAGCAGCTTAGCGGGAGGGACAGGGGAAGAGACCCAGTACTTC CASSLAGGTGEETQYF
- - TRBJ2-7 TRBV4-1 TGCGCCAGCAGCCTTTCAGGGTCCCCCAGCTCCTACGAGCAGTACTTC CASSLSGSPSSYEQYF